This TCR beta chain emerged from a study of siplizumab effects on memory and regulatory T cells. Per sample, the assay covered 80,000 to 100,000 TCR templates. Profiling relied on immunoSEQ multiplex PCR, and the TCRdb table lists in-frame clones only, not all of them. The table includes about 14,000 clones, approximately 49% detected once. Study-level findings and limits: Naive T cells apparently outstripped memory cells in diversity and seemed major alloresponse contributors. There was no confirmation of the suppressive function of proliferating Tregs from siplizumab cultures.

CDR3 length: 14 residues. Germline CDR1 reads SGHRS; CDR2 reads YFSETQ. Germline trimming cut 3 bases from V and 1 base from J; bases unmatched to any gene: 3. Points on this clone: Its antigen is unknown.

Researchers maintained the mixed lymphocyte reaction cells in coculture at 37°C for approximately six days. The receptor comes from a human donor in good health; the cells came from an allogeneic mixed lymphocyte reaction. The V gene is TRBV5-1, the J gene TRBJ1-1, with 7 bases lining up with TRBD1. The source material was CFSE-low (dividing) CD4+ T cells sorted from an allogeneic mixed lymphocyte reaction. The chain's CDR3 is CASSWWDRNTEAFF. As DNA, the CDR3 is TGCGCCAGCAGCTGGTGGGACAGGAACACTGAAGCTTTCTTT.